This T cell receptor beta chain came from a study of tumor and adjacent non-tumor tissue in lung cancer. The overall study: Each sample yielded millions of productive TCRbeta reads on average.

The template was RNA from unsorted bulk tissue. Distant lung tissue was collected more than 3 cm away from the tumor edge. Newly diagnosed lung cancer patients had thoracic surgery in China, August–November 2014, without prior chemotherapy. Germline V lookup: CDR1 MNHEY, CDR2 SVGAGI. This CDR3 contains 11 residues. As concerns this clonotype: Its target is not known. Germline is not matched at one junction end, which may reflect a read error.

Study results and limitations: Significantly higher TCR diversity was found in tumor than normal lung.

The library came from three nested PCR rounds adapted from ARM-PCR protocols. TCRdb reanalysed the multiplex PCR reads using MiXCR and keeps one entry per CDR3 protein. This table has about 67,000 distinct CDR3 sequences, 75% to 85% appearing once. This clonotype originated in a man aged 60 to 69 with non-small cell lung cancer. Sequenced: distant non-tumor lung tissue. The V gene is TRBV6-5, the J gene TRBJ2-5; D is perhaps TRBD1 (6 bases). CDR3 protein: CANRDRLTQYF. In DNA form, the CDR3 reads TGTGCCAACAGAGACAGGTTGACTCAGTATTTC.